Below are 29 T cell receptor beta chains sequenced from a single sample in a study of T-cell memory formation after mild COVID-19. In TCRdb, the 5' RACE reads were re-called with MiXCR into one record per CDR3 protein. The sample carries under 450,000 distinct CDR3 sequences, less than 25% recorded once. The sample consisted of PBMCs or a T cell subset sorted from them (not recorded which). These receptors all come from a man between 18 and 35 years old who had mild COVID-19 (a few samples of this study predate the infection). Cell type and time point are not known.

This clonotype was recorded many times. The chain uses TRBV7-9 and TRBJ2-2; D is perhaps TRBD2 (6 bases). CDR3 size: 15 residues. V was cut by 5 bases and J by 6 bases, with 16 bases left in between. Germline V gene sequence: CDR1 SEHNR, CDR2 FQNEAQ (reference sequence). The CDR3 bases are TGTGCCAGCAGCGACCGGGGGACCCGGGCCGGGGAGCTGTTTTTT. Translating gives CASSDRGTRAGELFF.

In its sample, this clonotype was seen a few times. V and J are TRBV6-6 and TRBJ1-2; D ambiguous. In germline, CDR1 is MNHNY, CDR2 SVGAGI (reference sequence). The V end was cut by 6 bases, the J end by 3 bases, with 8 bases between. The CDR3 is made up of 12 amino acids. The CDR3 DNA reads TGTGCCAGCAGCCCCCTTTACTATGGCTACACCTTC. Its translation: CASSPLYYGYTF.

This clonotype appeared a few times. The chain uses TRBV20-1 and TRBJ1-1, with 11 bases matching TRBD1. The length of the CDR3 is 13 residues. Germline V gives CDR1 DFQATT, CDR2 SNEGSKA (reference sequence). The J segment lost 5 bases and the V segment lost 5 bases, leaving 4 bases of the junction unmatched. CDR3 sequence reads: CSARRDRGTEAFF. CDR3 DNA: TGCAGTGCTCGCAGGGACAGGGGGACTGAAGCTTTCTTT.

The chain has TRBV5-1 and TRBJ1-6; D perhaps matches TRBD1 (6 bases). The CDR3 loop spans 18 amino acids. From germline, CDR1 is SGHRS and CDR2 YFSETQ. Between the trimmed V and J ends, which lost 4 bases and 0 bases, there was a span of 17 bases. The CDR3 nucleotides are TGCGCCAGCAGCCTACGCGCTAACAGGGACTCCTATAATTCACCCCTCCACTTT. It is translated as CASSLRANRDSYNSPLHF.

This clonotype was seen only a few times. The chain has TRBV7-8 and TRBJ2-5, with D perhaps TRBD2 (6 bases). The CDR3 has 14 amino acids. Trimming removed 7 bases at V and 1 base at J, with 13 bases between. CDR1 and CDR2 (germline): SGHVS, FQNEAQ. The CDR3 DNA follows: TGTGCCAGCAACCGGTGGGACTCCCAAGAGACCCAGTACTTC. Encoded protein: CASNRWDSQETQYF.

J is TRBJ1-1 and V is TRBV7-9, with D maybe TRBD1 (5 bases). CDR1 SEHNR and CDR2 FQNEAQ come from the germline V gene (reference sequence). This CDR3 comprises 14 residues. V lost 5 bases to trimming and J lost 1 base, with 11 bases between them. The CDR3 coding sequence is TGTGCCAGCAGCCCGCGACAGTGGAACACTGAAGCTTTCTTT. Translating it yields CASSPRQWNTEAFF.

The chain employs TRBV7-8 and TRBJ2-1; D gene unclear. Trimming shortened V by 1 base and J by 7 bases, and 11 bases separated the two germline ends. CDR3 length equals 14 residues. Germline values: CDR1 SGHVS, CDR2 FQNEAQ. As DNA, the CDR3 is TGTGCCAGCAGCTTAGAGACGGCGTTAAATGAGCAGTTCTTC. This encodes CASSLETALNEQFF. The entire variable domain, with the rest obtained from reference TRBV7-8 and TRBJ2-1, is as follows: GAGVSQSPRYKVAKRGQDVALRCDPISGHVSLFWYQQALGQGPEFLTYFQNEAQLDKSGLPSDRFFAERPEGSVSTLKIQRTQQEDSAVYLCASSLETALNEQFFGPGTRLTVL.

V usage is TRBV7-2 and J usage is TRBJ2-1; 9 nucleotides agree with TRBD2. Per the germline V gene, CDR1 is SGHTA and CDR2 is FQGNSA. The CDR3 length is 16 residues. The V segment lost 4 bases and the J segment 5 bases; nucleotides outside the gene matches: 9. The CDR3 loop reads CASSYHSGGSNNEQFF. For the CDR3, the DNA is TGTGCCAGCAGCTATCATAGCGGGGGTTCTAACAATGAGCAGTTCTTC. Filled out from reference TRBV7-2 and TRBJ2-1, the complete variable domain reads GAGVSQSPSNKVTEKGKDVELRCDPISGHTALYWYRQSLGQGLEFLIYFQGNSAPDKSGLPSDRFSAERTGGSVSTLTIQRTQQEDSAVYLCASSYHSGGSNNEQFFGPGTRLTVL.

The CDR3 region is CASSPQGLSYNEQFF. The CDR3 coding sequence is TGTGCCAGCAGCCCTCAGGGATTATCCTACAATGAGCAGTTCTTC. J is TRBJ2-1 and V is TRBV14, with a tentative D call TRBD1 (5 bases). The CDR3 runs 15 residues. The V gene lost 4 bases and the J gene lost 1 base, with 11 bases spanning the gap. In germline, CDR1 is SGHDN, CDR2 FVKESK.

The table lists this clonotype with many counts. The V gene is TRBV5-1, the J gene TRBJ1-1, with unresolved D. V was pared by 5 bases and J by 5 bases, with 19 bases between. This CDR3 is 15 amino acids long. Germline-derived CDR1 and CDR2 are SGHRS and YFSETQ. CDR3 bases: TGCGCCAGCAGACACTACGGGAGAGGGAGGACTGAAGCTTTCTTT. It yields the protein CASRHYGRGRTEAFF. The variable domain in full, completed from reference TRBV5-1 and TRBJ1-1, reads KAGVTQTPRYLIKTRGQQVTLSCSPISGHRSVSWYQQTPGQGLQFLFEYFSETQRNKGNFPGRFSGRQFSNSRSEMNVSTLELGDSALYLCASRHYGRGRTEAFFGQGTRLTVV.

There are a few counts of this clonotype. The CDR3 here is CASSQEPQGPSGNTIYF. In DNA form, the CDR3 reads TGCGCCAGCAGCCAAGAGCCCCAGGGCCCCTCTGGAAACACCATATATTTT. The rearrangement links TRBV4-3 to TRBJ1-3, with D maybe TRBD1 (5 bases). Per germline, CDR1 LGHNA and CDR2 YSLEER. Deletions cut 0 bases from V and 0 bases from J, with 12 bases between. The CDR3 totals 17 residues.

Only a few counts were recorded for this clonotype. The chain is built from TRBV18 and TRBJ2-3; D is unresolved. V was shortened by 1 base and J by 3 bases, with 14 bases between the two germline ends. This CDR3 has 16 amino acids. Germline V lookup: CDR1 KGHSH, CDR2 LQKENI. This chain's CDR3 is CASSPHARWKTDTQYF. The CDR3 bases are TGTGCCAGCTCACCACACGCGAGGTGGAAGACAGATACGCAGTATTTT.

This clonotype was counted between two and nine times. The chain joins TRBV5-5 to TRBJ2-5; 10 positions match TRBD2. Losses at the gene ends were 3 bases for V and 2 bases for J; bases not matched to a gene: 7. CDR1 and CDR2 from the germline V gene are SGHKS and YYEKEE (reference sequence). The CDR3 is 16 residues long. The CDR3 bases are TGTGCCAGCAGCTCGCTAGCGGGGGTGGGGCAAGAGACCCAGTACTTC. Translated: CASSSLAGVGQETQYF.

This chain joins TRBV18 and TRBJ2-5, with 8 bases fitting TRBD2. V shed 2 bases, J shed 3 bases, and the junction held 2 bases outside the gene matches. The CDR3 totals 14 residues. CDR1 is KGHSH and CDR2 is LQKENI in the germline V gene. The CDR3 protein is CASSPTLAEETQYF. The CDR3, as DNA: TGTGCCAGCTCACCAACACTAGCGGAAGAGACCCAGTACTTC.

J is TRBJ2-7 and V is TRBV10-2, with a tentative D call TRBD2 (5 bases). Germline V gives CDR1 WSHSY, CDR2 SAAADI. The length of the CDR3 is 13 residues. The V end lost 10 bases, the J end lost 1 base, and 14 bases lay between the germline ends. CDR3 sequence (DNA): TGCGCCACCTACGGCCCGGGATCCTACGAGCAGTACTTC. It codes for CATYGPGSYEQYF.

J is TRBJ2-2 and V is TRBV5-5; D uncertain. This CDR3 has 15 amino acids. Germline V gives CDR1 SGHKS, CDR2 YYEKEE (reference sequence). Trimming pared 4 bases from V and 4 bases from J, leaving 14 bases between. The CDR3 region has the DNA TGTGCCAGCAGCCAAGTCCTAGAAGGCACCGGGGAGCTGTTTTTT. It translates to CASSQVLEGTGELFF.

This clonotype was seen only a few times. V usage is TRBV6-5 and J usage is TRBJ2-7; 12 bases are a match to TRBD2. V shed 0 bases and J 1 base; nucleotides not matched to a gene: 4. The germline gives CDR1 MNHEY, CDR2 SVGAGI. The CDR3 is 17 residues long. For the CDR3, the DNA is TGTGCCAGCAGTTACTCAGGACTAGCGGGACAATCCTACGAGCAGTACTTC. Translated: CASSYSGLAGQSYEQYF.

This clonotype was observed a handful of times. The chain links TRBV6-5 to TRBJ2-7; no clear D gene. Trimming took 2 bases from V and 2 from J, leaving 7 bases between them. The germline gives CDR1 MNHEY, CDR2 SVGAGI. The CDR3 spans 13 residues. The CDR3 region has the DNA TGTGCCAGCAGTTACAGCACTGCCTACGAGCAGTACTTC. Its protein product is CASSYSTAYEQYF.

For this clonotype: Germline and junction disagree at one end, which may indicate a read error. The chain has TRBV7-7 and TRBJ2-3, with 7 bases identical to TRBD1. Germline V lookup: CDR1 SSHAT, CDR2 FNYEAQ (reference sequence). The CDR3 is made up of 16 amino acids. As DNA, the CDR3 is TGTGCTAGCAGCAAAAGACAGGGCTTAGGCACAGATACGCAGTATTTT. Protein sequence: CASSKRQGLGTDTQYF.

V gene TRBV29-1 combines with J gene TRBJ1-6, with 9 bases fitting TRBD1. The V and J ends lost 4 bases and 11 bases, in that order; junction bases with no gene match: 3. The CDR3 length is 12 residues. Germline loops: CDR1 SQVTM, CDR2 ANQGSEA. CDR3 nucleotide sequence: TGCAGCGTTGGGACAGGGGCAACACCCCTCCACTTT. It codes for CSVGTGATPLHF.

The CDR3 region has the DNA TGTGCCAGCATGGGTAAAAACTTATATAGCAATCAGCCCCAGCATTTT. It specifies CASMGKNLYSNQPQHF. V gene TRBV6-1 combines with J gene TRBJ1-5; D is uncertain. V shed 7 bases and J shed 0 bases, with 16 bases lying between them. The CDR3 runs to 16 residues. Germline V gene sequence: CDR1 MNHNS, CDR2 SASEGT.

The chain uses TRBV27 and TRBJ1-6, with TRBD1 as a possible D gene (5 bases). There are 15 residues in the CDR3. Germline V gene sequence: CDR1 MNHEY, CDR2 SMNVEV (reference sequence). Trimming removed 5 bases at V and 3 bases at J, with 11 bases between. The CDR3 region is CASSPGTDYNSPLHF. CDR3 DNA: TGTGCCAGCAGTCCCGGGACGGACTATAATTCACCCCTCCACTTT.

The rearrangement links TRBV15 to TRBJ2-5; weak D call: TRBD2 (6 bases). The CDR3 consists of 15 residues. From germline, CDR1 is LNHNV and CDR2 YYDKDF (reference sequence). V was pared by 2 bases and J by 5 bases, with 15 bases between. CDR3 sequence reads: CATSRSWGGAETQYF. CDR3 DNA: TGTGCCACCAGCAGATCCTGGGGCGGGGCCGAGACCCAGTACTTC. The variable domain in full, completed from reference TRBV15 and TRBJ2-5, reads DAMVIQNPRYQVTQFGKPVTLSCSQTLNHNVMYWYQQKSSQAPKLLFHYYDKDFNNEADTPDNFQSRRPNTSFCFLDIRSPGLGDTAMYLCATSRSWGGAETQYFGPGTRLLVL.

The chain recombines TRBV4-1 with TRBJ2-7; no definite D call. Germline CDR1 and CDR2: MGHRA and YSYEKL. With 1 base removed from V and 6 bases from J, the gap between germline ends came to 16 bases. The CDR3 covers 15 residues. The CDR3 region is CASSQGSVRTAEQYF. In DNA, the CDR3 is TGCGCCAGCAGCCAAGGGTCGGTAAGGACCGCCGAGCAGTACTTC.

V and J are TRBV12-3 or TRBV12-4 and TRBJ1-2, with D possibly being TRBD1 (6 bases). The V end was cut by 7 bases, the J end by 6 bases, with 18 bases between. This CDR3 is built from 14 residues. The CDR3 loop is CASTPRWGRDGYTF. CDR3 coding DNA: TGTGCCAGCACCCCTCGGTGGGGGCGGGATGGCTACACCTTC.

This clonotype occurred a few times. This sequence joins TRBV6-5 and TRBJ1-2, with D possibly being TRBD1 (6 bases). Germline CDR1 is MNHEY and CDR2 is SVGAGI. V was clipped by 2 bases and J by 2 bases, with 12 bases between them. The CDR3 is 15 amino acids. DNA of the CDR3: TGTGCCAGCAGTTACGGGAGGGGGAGGAACTATGGCTACACCTTC. As protein: CASSYGRGRNYGYTF.

This clonotype appeared a few times. This chain joins TRBV5-1 and TRBJ1-1, with 8 bases that match TRBD1. The CDR3 has 15 amino acids. Per germline, CDR1 SGHRS and CDR2 YFSETQ. V was clipped by 4 bases and J by 12 bases; unmatched bases: 17. CDR3 amino acids: CASSGRQGDRYLTFF. In nucleotides, the CDR3 is TGCGCCAGCAGCGGAAGGCAAGGGGACAGGTACCTAACTTTCTTT.

The V call is TRBV7-2, the J call TRBJ1-5, with a possible D match to TRBD1 (6 bases). Trimming removed 3 bases from V and 7 bases from J, with 13 bases in between. From germline, CDR1 is SGHTA and CDR2 FQGNSA. The CDR3 runs to 14 residues. The CDR3 loop is CASSLGAQGQPQHF. DNA of the CDR3: TGTGCCAGCAGCTTGGGGGCTCAGGGACAGCCCCAGCATTTT.

The chain recombines TRBV12-5 with TRBJ2-5; D might be TRBD1 or TRBD2, each matching 5 bases. The CDR3 length is 14 residues. CDR1 and CDR2 (germline): LGHNT, FRNRAP. Trimming left V 6 bases short and J 2 bases short, with 13 bases between. The CDR3 nucleotides are TGTGCTAGTGGACCCGGGACCGCGCAAGAGACCCAGTACTTC. Its translation: CASGPGTAQETQYF.